A selection of T cell receptor beta chains follows, all from one sample in a study of immune cell composition in non-small cell lung cancer. Profiling relied on immunoSEQ multiplex PCR, and the TCRdb table lists in-frame clones only, not all of them. The repertoire holds under 3,000 clones, with roughly 87% as singletons. The sequencing input was lung tumor tissue. The receptor source for this set is a human donor with non-small cell lung cancer. The CDR3 runs from the conserved cysteine through the conserved F or W. A D gene is named only where the DNA matches it firmly. Not every row has a clone size; where given, it reads once, few, many or a size class.

d_call | clone_size | j_call | v_call | cdr3_nt | cdr3_aa
. | . | TRBJ2-5 | TRBV2 | TGTGCCAGCAAAGTACTGAACCAAGAGACCCAGTACTTC | CASKVLNQETQYF
TRBD2 | . | TRBJ2-7 | TRBV5-1 | TGCGCCAGCAGCTTCAGCGGGAGCTCCTACGAGCAGTACTTC | CASSFSGSSYEQYF
. | . | TRBJ2-1 | TRBV7-9 | TGTGCCAGCAGCTTAGCGCTACAGGGCATGAATGAGCAGTTCTTC | CASSLALQGMNEQFF
TRBD1 | . | TRBJ1-2 | TRBV7-6 | TGTGCCAGCAGCCCCTGGACAGGGGGCTATGGCTACACCTTC | CASSPWTGGYGYTF
TRBD1 | once | TRBJ1-2 | TRBV5-1 | TGCGCCAGCAGCTTGGAACAGGGGGCGCGTGGCTACACCTTC | CASSLEQGARGYTF
. | . | TRBJ2-2 | TRBV2 | TGTGCCAGCAGTGTAATCGGTCACACCGGGGAGCTGTTTTTT | CASSVIGHTGELFF
. | . | TRBJ2-7 | TRBV20-1 | TGCAGTGCCTCCTACTCCTACGAGCAGTACTTC | CSASYSYEQYF
. | . | TRBJ2-3 | TRBV19 | TGTGCCAGTAATGTGCGCCTCACAGATACGCAGTATTTT | CASNVRLTDTQYF
. | large | TRBJ2-7 | TRBV18 | TGTGCCAGCTCACCTTCGGGATCCTACGAGCAGTACTTC | CASSPSGSYEQYF
. | . | TRBJ1-4 | TRBV6-5 | TGTGCCAGCTGTCGAGGCTTCCCAACTAATGAAAAACTGTTTTTT | CASCRGFPTNEKLFF
. | . | TRBJ1-3 | TRBV5-1 | TGCGCCAGCAGCCCAAACACAGGGTTAGACTCTGGAAACACCATATATTTT | CASSPNTGLDSGNTIYF
TRBD1 | . | TRBJ1-4 | TRBV5-1 | TGCGCCAGCAGCGTTGTCCCGGGACAGGGGGAGGCTGAAAAACTGTTTTTT | CASSVVPGQGEAEKLFF
TRBD1 | . | TRBJ1-2 | TRBV28 | TGTGCCAGCAGTACCCTCGACAGGGACGGCTACACCTTC | CASSTLDRDGYTF
. | . | TRBJ2-7 | TRBV20-1 | TGCAGTGCTTTCAGCGGTTACGAGCAGTACTTC | CSAFSGYEQYF
. | . | TRBJ2-1 | TRBV28 | TGTGCCAGCAGTTTCGGCGGGGCCCGGGGGTTCTTC | CASSFGGARGFF
TRBD2 | . | TRBJ2-7 | TRBV7-9 | TGTGCCAGCAGCTTAGAATACGGGGGGGCCCCCTACGAGCAGTACTTC | CASSLEYGGAPYEQYF
. | once | TRBJ1-1 | TRBV2 | TGTGCCAGCAGTGGAGGTTTCGTGGGCACTGAAGCTTTCTTT | CASSGGFVGTEAFF
TRBD2 | . | TRBJ2-7 | TRBV29-1 | TGCAGCGTTTGGGGGGAGGGAAGAAGCTACGAGCAGTACTTC | CSVWGEGRSYEQYF
. | . | TRBJ2-2 | TRBV6-1 | TGTGCCAGCAGATTGGCCCGGGGGAACACCGGGGAGCTGTTTTTT | CASRLARGNTGELFF
. | once | TRBJ2-7 | TRBV7-9 | TGTGCCAGCACCCTTGCGGGCCTCGACCACGAGCAGTACTTC | CASTLAGLDHEQYF
. | . | TRBJ1-2 | TRBV6-6 | TGTGCTGGGGGGATTAACTATGGCTACACCTTC | CAGGINYGYTF
. | . | TRBJ2-2 | TRBV5-4 | TGTGCCAGCAGACTAGCTCTTACGAACACCGGGGAGCTGTTTTTT | CASRLALTNTGELFF
TRBD2 | . | TRBJ2-1 | TRBV2 | TGTGCCAGCAGGGGGTCAGCGGGGGCCATGTACAATGAGCAGTTCTTC | CASRGSAGAMYNEQFF
. | . | TRBJ1-1 | TRBV30 | TGTGCCTGGAGTGTAGTGGAGATTGAAGCTTTCTTT | CAWSVVEIEAFF
TRBD2 | . | TRBJ2-1 | TRBV7-6 | TGTGCCAGCAGCTTTACTAGCGGGGATATCAATGAGCAGTTCTTC | CASSFTSGDINEQFF
TRBD2 | . | TRBJ2-1 | TRBV27 | TGTGCCAGCAGTTTGGACTACGCTAGCGGGGGGGCGGATGAGCAGTTCTTC | CASSLDYASGGADEQFF
. | . | TRBJ1-1 | TRBV13 | TGTGCCAGCAGCGCGGACACTGAAGCTTTCTTT | CASSADTEAFF
. | . | TRBJ2-3 | TRBV5-1 | TGCGCCAGCAGCTTGGCCAGGGACACAGATACGCAGTATTTT | CASSLARDTDTQYF
. | once | TRBJ1-1 | TRBV6-1 | TGTGCCAGCAGTGAACCCCCCGGGGGGGGGATGAACACTGAAGCTTTCTTT | CASSEPPGGGMNTEAFF
. | . | TRBJ1-2 | TRBV20-1 | TGCAGTGCCTTTGAGTATGGCTACACCTTC | CSAFEYGYTF
. | . | TRBJ1-1 | TRBV27 | TGTGCCAGCAGTCCCCAAATGAACACTGAAGCTTTCTTT | CASSPQMNTEAFF
. | . | TRBJ2-2 | TRBV30 | TGTGCCTGGGACTCACGAAGCCGTGGGAGTCCGAACACCGGGGAGCTGTTTTTT | CAWDSRSRGSPNTGELFF
TRBD1 | . | TRBJ1-3 | TRBV5-6 | TGTGCCAGCAGCTTCTTAGGGGGCACTGGAAACACCATATATTTT | CASSFLGGTGNTIYF
. | . | TRBJ2-5 | TRBV7-2 | TGTGCCAGCAGCTTAGCGGGAGTGGAGACCCAGTACTTC | CASSLAGVETQYF
TRBD2 | . | TRBJ2-1 | TRBV6-5 | TGTGCCAGCAGTTACGCCTCTAGCGGGGGGGGAAATGAGCAGTTCTTC | CASSYASSGGGNEQFF
. | . | TRBJ2-1 | TRBV10-2 | TGCGCCAGCAGTCCCGGGGGAAACAATGAGCAGTTCTTC | CASSPGGNNEQFF
TRBD1 | . | TRBJ2-2 | TRBV19 | TGTGCCAGTAAAAAAGACAGGGGGATAACCGGGGAGCTGTTTTTT | CASKKDRGITGELFF
. | . | TRBJ1-3 | TRBV13 | TGTGCCAGCAGCTTCAAACAGAAAAAGGCTGGAAACACCATATATTTT | CASSFKQKKAGNTIYF
. | . | TRBJ2-5 | TRBV6-1 | TGTGCCAGCAGTCTCGGGGAGACCCAGTACTTC | CASSLGETQYF
TRBD2 | . | TRBJ2-1 | TRBV6-5 | TGTGCCAGCAGTCCCGGGACTAGCATATCCAATGAGCAGTTCTTC | CASSPGTSISNEQFF
. | . | TRBJ2-1 | TRBV9 | TGTGCCAGCAGCGTATCAGGCCGGGGGTTGGTGCAGTTCTTC | CASSVSGRGLVQFF
TRBD1 | . | TRBJ2-7 | TRBV15 | TGTGCCACCAGCAGAAGACAGGGGTTCTACGAGCAGTACTTC | CATSRRQGFYEQYF
TRBD1 | . | TRBJ2-5 | TRBV19 | TGTGCCAGTAGTAGGGGGACAGCCCAAGAGACCCAGTACTTC | CASSRGTAQETQYF
. | . | TRBJ1-1 | TRBV15 | TGTGCCACCGGAGAGGAGGCGGGCTTCGCTTTCTTT | CATGEEAGFAFF
. | . | TRBJ1-2 | TRBV6-5 | TGTGCCAGCAGCCCGGTTGCGGCAGCTAACTATGGCTACACCTTC | CASSPVAAANYGYTF
TRBD2 | . | TRBJ2-5 | TRBV9 | TGTGCCAGCAGCGTAGCTTCAAGAGGGGGGCTAGCGGGAGTGGAGACCCAGTACTTC | CASSVASRGGLAGVETQYF
. | hyperexpanded | TRBJ1-2 | TRBV7-9 | TGTGCCAGCAGCTTAGGGGACACGTTCTATGGCTACACCTTC | CASSLGDTFYGYTF
. | once | TRBJ1-2 | TRBV2 | TGTGCCAGCAGTGGTCAGTCCGCCTATGGCTACACCTTC | CASSGQSAYGYTF
TRBD2 | . | TRBJ2-2 | TRBV6-1 | TGTGCCAGCAGTGATGGTAGCGGGAGGGCCGGTCGTTATAACACCGGGGAGCTGTTTTTT | CASSDGSGRAGRYNTGELFF
TRBD1 | . | TRBJ2-1 | TRBV4-1 | TGCGCCAGCAGCCCCTACAGGGGCAATGAGCAGTTCTTC | CASSPYRGNEQFF
TRBD1 | . | TRBJ1-5 | TRBV30 | TGTGCCTGGAGTGGAGGGGGCTATCAGCCCCAGCATTTT | CAWSGGGYQPQHF